This TCR beta chain was documented in a study of T cell changes during pregnancy in multiple sclerosis. TCRdb keeps only in-frame clones here, not all; method: immunoSEQ multiplex PCR. The sample includes about 87,000 clones, 85% to 95% of them seen just once. CDR3 length: 13 residues. The germline V and J ends were trimmed by 5 bases and 0 bases, with 8 bases remaining between them. Germline V gene lookup returns CDR1 SGHVS and CDR2 FNYEAQ. The gene calls are TRBV7-6 and TRBJ2-7; D is unclear. The source material was peripheral blood, sampled in the third trimester of pregnancy. The TCR was taken from a female donor in good health, enrolled as a control in a pregnancy study. DNA of the CDR3: TGTGCCAGCAGCCAAGCACCCTCCTACGAGCAGTACTTC. Translated: CASSQAPSYEQYF.